The TCR beta chain under discussion was sequenced for a study of human T cells and chemical hapten exposure. Study-wide context: The patients were mostly female; they had alopecia areata, totalis or universalis. Minor volume differences among pooled libraries chiefly drove per-sample TCR yield variation.

TCRdb passed the RACE reads through MiXCR, listing each CDR3 protein once. The table has roughly 62,000 distinct CDR3 sequences, 9.5% to 15% seen once. Described time point: patch test 3, about 24 weeks after DPC sensitization. The treatment here: therapeutic diphenylcyclopropenone sensitization with weekly scalp DPC. Only after blood had been drawn was each patch test applied. This specimen consisted of whole blood, obtained in connection with sensitization to the hapten diphenylcyclopropenone (DPC). This TCR was recovered from a man aged 25-45 years with alopecia areata. Some clones in this sample may be carry-over from other donors' samples.

The CDR3 loop reads CSAIGTEEYEKLFF. CDR3 sequence (DNA): TGCAGTGCTATTGGGACAGAGGAATATGAAAAACTGTTTTTT. The chain couples TRBV20-1 to TRBJ1-4, with TRBD1 matching over 7 bases. Germline loops: CDR1 DFQATT, CDR2 SNEGSKA (reference sequence). This CDR3 is built from 14 residues. Germline trimming cut 4 bases from V and 6 bases from J; bases unmatched to any gene: 8.